These T cell receptor beta chains were read from a single sample in a study of OX40 agonist ivuxolimab in advanced cancers. Measured with immunoSEQ multiplex PCR; TCRdb has only the in-frame clones, and not every one. This sample yields tens of thousands of clones, of which more than 70% are seen a single time; under 7.5% belongs to the top ten. The sample was CD4+ or CD8+ T cells sorted from blood, taken in a trial of the OX40 agonist ivuxolimab. These receptor sequences come from an adult with an advanced solid tumor such as melanoma, head and neck, liver or kidney cancer. Both conserved end residues are part of each CDR3. The order of the fields is clone size, J gene, D gene, V gene, CDR3 protein, CDR3 DNA. D genes are given only for firm matches. Only some rows state a clone size, as once, few, many or a class for expanded clones.

once,TRBJ2-7,NA,TRBV5-4,CASSAGGYEQYF,TGTGCCAGCAGCGCAGGGGGGTACGAGCAGTACTTC
NA,TRBJ2-7,TRBD1,TRBV6-1,CASKAFDRVEQYF,TGTGCCAGCAAGGCCTTTGACAGGGTCGAGCAGTACTTC
NA,TRBJ2-7,NA,TRBV5-1,CASSSTGFSSSYEQYF,TGCGCCAGCAGCTCGACGGGGTTCTCTAGCTCCTACGAGCAGTACTTC
NA,TRBJ2-3,NA,TRBV29-1,CSVAGGGTDTQYF,TGCAGCGTTGCAGGGGGGGGCACAGATACGCAGTATTTT
once,TRBJ1-2,NA,TRBV5-5,CASSLTTRGAETGYTF,TGTGCCAGCAGCTTGACGACCCGGGGGGCTGAGACTGGCTACACCTTC
NA,TRBJ1-3,NA,TRBV11-1,CASSGRQDSGNTIYF,TGTGCCAGCAGCGGCAGACAGGACTCTGGAAACACCATATATTTT
NA,TRBJ2-7,TRBD2,TRBV10-3,CATGRLAGTYEQYF,TGTGCCACCGGTCGACTAGCGGGAACCTACGAGCAGTACTTC
NA,TRBJ1-1,TRBD1,TRBV9,CASSVGAGGLGNTEAFF,TGTGCCAGCAGCGTAGGAGCAGGGGGCTTGGGGAACACTGAAGCTTTCTTT
NA,TRBJ2-7,TRBD1,TRBV14,CASSSSRTGIYEQYF,TGTGCCAGCAGCTCGTCCAGGACAGGGATCTACGAGCAGTACTTC
NA,TRBJ2-1,TRBD1,TRBV15,CATSTGQGLSEQFF,TGTGCCACCAGCACGGGACAGGGGCTAAGTGAGCAGTTCTTC
once,TRBJ2-5,TRBD1,TRBV5-1,CASSFLGTGPQETQYF,TGCGCCAGCAGCTTCTTAGGGACAGGACCTCAAGAGACCCAGTACTTC
NA,TRBJ2-1,TRBD1,TRBV7-9,CASSLPDRDYGEQFF,TGTGCCAGCAGCTTACCGGACAGGGATTACGGTGAGCAGTTCTTC
NA,TRBJ1-1,TRBD1,TRBV7-2,CASSQNPLEGAPEAFF,TGTGCCAGCAGCCAAAACCCTTTAGAGGGGGCGCCTGAAGCTTTCTTT
NA,TRBJ1-3,NA,TRBV4-1,CASSQVTRPTLSGNTIYF,TGCGCCAGCAGCCAAGTAACTCGGCCGACCCTATCTGGAAACACCATATATTTT
NA,TRBJ1-2,NA,TRBV7-3,CASSAPGQFPGYTF,TGTGCCAGCAGCGCACCCGGACAGTTCCCTGGCTACACCTTC
NA,TRBJ2-3,NA,TRBV2,CASSASGTLQYF,TGTGCCAGCAGTGCTTCCGGGACACTCCAGTATTTT